This passage covers 26 T cell receptor beta chains from one sample sequenced in a study of beta chain features in type 1 diabetes. Sequenced material consisted of expressed TCRB transcripts (all of the isolated RNA was reverse transcribed). Repertoires were generated with immunoSEQ multiplex PCR, while TCRdb's copy carries only in-frame clones and drops some. The sample records approximately 260,000 clones, around 21% being singletons. Study-wide points: All four CD4+ subsets of Type 1 diabetes patients contained TCRB CDR3s that were moderately but significantly shorter.

These receptors' targets are unknown. The source material was naive CD4+ T cells from blood. Source of these receptors: a woman aged 40 to 49 with type 1 diabetes.

A few counts support this clone. This chain connects TRBV6-5 to TRBJ1-5; D uncertain. Trimming shortened V by 2 bases and J by 7 bases, and 15 bases separated the two germline ends. Germline values: CDR1 MNHEY, CDR2 SVGAGI. The CDR3 spans 15 residues. The DNA for the CDR3 is TGTGCCAGCAGTTACGACGGGAGGGCAGGCCAGCCCCAGCATTTT. Encoded protein: CASSYDGRAGQPQHF.

The chain carries TRBV28 and TRBJ2-5; tentative D call: TRBD1 (6 bases). The CDR3 is made up of 15 amino acids. Trimming took off 5 bases at V and 3 bases at J, with 16 bases between the two ends. The V gene's germline CDR1 is MDHEN and CDR2 SYDVKM. The CDR3 sequence is CASSLPAGQKETQYF. The CDR3 nucleotides are TGTGCCAGCAGTCTACCCGCTGGACAGAAAGAGACCCAGTACTTC.

This clone turned up a few times. The rearrangement links TRBV5-4 to TRBJ2-6; D not resolved. Trimming left V 1 base short and J 0 bases short, with 8 bases between. The CDR3 spans 16 residues. CDR1 is SGHNT, CDR2 YYREEE, per germline (reference sequence). CDR3 in amino acids: CASSLSLSSGANVLTF. The CDR3 nucleotides read TGTGCCAGCAGCTTGTCTCTGAGCTCTGGGGCCAACGTCCTGACTTTC.

This clone came up a few times. V is TRBV27 and J is TRBJ2-2; the D is unclear. The V gene's germline CDR1 is MNHEY and CDR2 SMNVEV (reference sequence). The CDR3 has 16 amino acids. V shed 3 bases and J shed 2 bases, with 13 bases lying between them. The chain's CDR3 is CASSFLGRGNTGELFF. CDR3 in DNA: TGTGCCAGCAGTTTTCTCGGTCGCGGAAACACCGGGGAGCTGTTTTTT.

The chain uses TRBV9 and TRBJ2-5, with a weak D call TRBD1 (6 bases). Trimming removed 0 bases at V and 1 base at J, with 13 bases between. CDR3 length: 16 amino acids. Germline V gene lookup returns CDR1 SGDLS and CDR2 YYNGEE. The CDR3 DNA sequence: TGTGCCAGCAGCGTAGGGAACCTGGGGGCCCAAGAGACCCAGTACTTC. Translating it yields CASSVGNLGAQETQYF.

The V call is TRBV7-2, the J call TRBJ1-2; 10 bases align to TRBD1. Germline loops: CDR1 SGHTA, CDR2 FQGNSA. V shed 5 bases and J 3 bases; nucleotides not matched to a gene: 9. CDR3 length: 16 residues. CDR3 region: CASSTRQGANDYGYTF. Here the CDR3 DNA reads TGTGCCAGCAGCACCCGACAGGGGGCGAACGACTATGGCTACACCTTC. Together with reference TRBV7-2 and TRBJ1-2, the CDR3 gives the full variable domain: GAGVSQSPSNKVTEKGKDVELRCDPISGHTALYWYRQSLGQGLEFLIYFQGNSAPDKSGLPSDRFSAERTGGSVSTLTIQRTQQEDSAVYLCASSTRQGANDYGYTFGSGTRLTVV.

The rearrangement uses TRBV19 and TRBJ1-2; D remains unclear. The germline gives CDR1 LNHDA, CDR2 SQIVND (reference sequence). This CDR3 has 11 residues. Between the trimmed V and J ends, which lost 3 bases and 13 bases, there was a span of 12 bases. This chain's CDR3 is CASSMDGRGTF. The CDR3 DNA is TGTGCCAGTAGTATGGACGGCCGGGGCACCTTC.

This chain connects TRBV11-1 to TRBJ2-1; D uncertain. The germline V gene has CDR1 SGHAT and CDR2 FQDESV (reference sequence). With 1 base removed from V and 9 bases from J, the gap between germline ends came to 13 bases. The CDR3 runs 14 residues. This CDR3 is CASSLDGPSGEQFF. The CDR3 DNA is TGTGCCAGCAGCTTAGATGGGCCGTCTGGTGAGCAGTTCTTC.

The chain joins TRBV5-1 to TRBJ2-3; 12 bases line up with TRBD2. The germline V gene has CDR1 SGHRS and CDR2 YFSETQ. CDR3 length equals 15 residues. V shed 2 bases and J 9 bases; nucleotides not matched to a gene: 7. CDR3 nucleotides: TGCGCCAGCAGCTTAACAACTAGCGGGGGGAGGACGCAGTATTTT. This codes for CASSLTTSGGRTQYF.

The rearrangement links TRBV7-2 to TRBJ2-5, with no clear D. The CDR3 extends over 12 amino acids. Germline CDR1 reads SGHTA; CDR2 reads FQGNSA. The ends were cut back, 0 bases at V and 7 bases at J, with 6 bases in the middle. Here the CDR3 reads CASSLATGTQYF. The CDR3 DNA sequence: TGTGCCAGCAGCTTAGCCACGGGGACCCAGTACTTC.

A few counts support this clone. Written as DNA, the CDR3 is TGCAGTATCTCCAGGGGAGAGACCCAGTACTTC. Protein product: CSISRGETQYF. V gene TRBV29-1 combines with J gene TRBJ2-5; possibly TRBD1 for D (6 bases). This CDR3 contains 11 residues. The germline gives CDR1 SQVTM, CDR2 ANQGSEA.

This clone was seen more than once but under ten times. V and J are TRBV12-5 and TRBJ2-3; 13 bases fit TRBD2. CDR1 is LGHNT, CDR2 FRNRAP, per germline. This CDR3 is 14 amino acids long. J lost 7 bases, V lost 7 bases, and 5 bases had no gene match. The CDR3 loop reads CASALAGGTNTQYF. In nucleotides, the CDR3 is TGTGCTAGTGCACTAGCGGGAGGGACAAATACGCAGTATTTT.

This clone has only a few counts. The chain combines TRBV5-1 with TRBJ2-1; no clear D. In germline, CDR1 is SGHRS, CDR2 YFSETQ. Trimming took 0 bases from V and 3 from J, leaving 7 bases between them. The CDR3 covers 14 residues. CDR3: CASSLAVFYNEQFF. Here the CDR3 DNA reads TGCGCCAGCAGCTTGGCCGTTTTCTACAATGAGCAGTTCTTC.

Only a few counts were recorded for this clone. This chain links TRBV23-1 with TRBJ2-7, with a tentative D call TRBD1 (5 bases). TRBV23-1 is an ORF, with its function uncertain. V lost 9 bases and J lost 0, with 15 bases in between. The CDR3 totals 14 residues. CDR3 DNA sequence: TGCGCCAGTATTGACAGTTCCCCCTCCTACGAGCAGTACTTC. This translates into CASIDSSPSYEQYF.

In its sample, this clone was seen a few times. The V call is TRBV7-2, the J call TRBJ2-4; D call uncertain. The CDR3 totals 16 residues. V lost 0 bases and J 6 bases, leaving 15 bases between the germline ends. Germline lookup yields CDR1 SGHTA and CDR2 FQGNSA. CDR3 bases: TGTGCCAGCAGCTTAGCTGGCTCCCGTGGGCTAAACATTCAGTACTTC. Translation gives CASSLAGSRGLNIQYF. The full variable domain, its missing parts supplied by reference TRBV7-2 and TRBJ2-4, is GAGVSQSPSNKVTEKGKDVELRCDPISGHTALYWYRQSLGQGLEFLIYFQGNSAPDKSGLPSDRFSAERTGGSVSTLTIQRTQQEDSAVYLCASSLAGSRGLNIQYFGAGTRLSVL.

This clone turned up a few times. The junction differs from germline at one of its ends, possibly a read error. This rearrangement joins TRBV29-1 to TRBJ2-1, with 11 bases that match TRBD2. The CDR3 sequence is 16 residues long. CDR1 is SQVTM, CDR2 ANQGSEA, per germline. The CDR3 loop reads CSAEPSGGPPRNEQFF. DNA for the CDR3: TGCAGCGCTGAACCTAGCGGGGGGCCCCCCCGCAATGAGCAGTTCTTC.

This clone has just a few counts. The chain is built from TRBV7-9 and TRBJ2-7; D might be TRBD1 (6 bases). Germline V gene data show CDR1 as SEHNR and CDR2 as FQNEAQ (reference sequence). V lost 4 bases and J 3 bases, leaving 13 bases between the germline ends. The CDR3 extends over 14 amino acids. Written as DNA, the CDR3 is TGTGCCAGCAGCTCTAGAGGGGGAAACTACGAGCAGTACTTC. Its translation is CASSSRGGNYEQYF.

The chain links TRBV5-6 to TRBJ2-7, with 8 bases that match TRBD2. Germline trimming cut 5 bases from V and 4 bases from J; bases unmatched to any gene: 11. The CDR3 is 15 residues long. CDR1 is SGHDT and CDR2 is YYEEEE in the germline V gene. The CDR3 DNA follows: TGTGCCAGCAGTCTTTCCGGGACTAGACCTTACGAGCAGTACTTC. Translating it yields CASSLSGTRPYEQYF.

J is TRBJ2-2 and V is TRBV5-1, with D possibly being TRBD1 (5 bases). The CDR3 is 16 residues long. Germline values: CDR1 SGHRS, CDR2 YFSETQ. Trimming took off 1 base at V and 7 bases at J, with 17 bases between the two ends. CDR3 nucleotide sequence: TGCGCCAGCAGCTTGCTCCAAGGTCCTACAGGCGGGGAGCTGTTTTTT. This sequence encodes CASSLLQGPTGGELFF.

There are a few counts of this clone. One junction end does not reproduce the germline sequence, and a read error may be involved. The rearrangement joins TRBV2 to TRBJ2-7; 7 bases fit TRBD1. This CDR3 contains 14 residues. Germline V lookup: CDR1 SNHLY, CDR2 FYNNEI. The CDR3 sequence is CASSEGGSGGRVNF. The CDR3 region has the DNA TGTGCCAGCAGTGAAGGAGGATCAGGGGGACGGGTAAACTTC.

The chain combines TRBV11-3 with TRBJ2-1; no reliable D call. Germline CDR1 is SGHNT and CDR2 is YENEEA. The CDR3 is made up of 16 amino acids. V was trimmed by 5 bases and J by 0 bases, leaving 14 bases between them. The CDR3 reads CASSRRGGDSYNEQFF. The CDR3 nucleotides are TGTGCCAGCAGCCGACGCGGCGGTGACTCCTACAATGAGCAGTTCTTC.

The J gene is TRBJ1-6, the V gene TRBV29-1; maybe TRBD1 (5 bases). Trimming took off 5 bases at V and 10 bases at J, with 15 bases between the two ends. CDR3 size: 13 residues. Per the germline V gene, CDR1 is SQVTM and CDR2 is ANQGSEA. CDR3 DNA: TGCAGCGTTTCTGGGACGGGGAGGTCACCCCTCCACTTT. Translated: CSVSGTGRSPLHF.

This clone was counted a single time. V gene TRBV5-1 combines with J gene TRBJ1-6; D is undetermined. The germline CDR1 and CDR2 sequences are SGHRS and YFSETQ. The CDR3 is 16 residues long. The V gene lost 4 bases and the J gene lost 0 bases, with 11 bases spanning the gap. The CDR3, as DNA: TGCGCCAGCAGCCCTTCGACGGGCTCCTATAATTCACCCCTCCACTTT. Its translation is CASSPSTGSYNSPLHF.

The V and J genes are TRBV29-1 and TRBJ1-5, with D perhaps matching TRBD1 (6 bases). The CDR3 is made up of 12 amino acids. CDR1 SQVTM and CDR2 ANQGSEA come from the germline V gene. Trimming left V 5 bases short and J 3 bases short, with 8 bases between. The CDR3 DNA sequence: TGCAGCGTTTCAGGGGTCAATCAGCCCCAGCATTTT. It translates to CSVSGVNQPQHF.

This clone showed up just a few times. This chain uses TRBV11-3 with TRBJ2-3; no firm D call. Trimming took off 5 bases at V and 0 bases at J, with 18 bases between the two ends. The CDR3 spans 17 residues. Germline CDR1 SGHNT, CDR2 YENEEA. As DNA, the CDR3 is TGTGCCAGCAGCCCCGGCCGAGGCAGTCCCAGCACAGATACGCAGTATTTT. Encoded protein: CASSPGRGSPSTDTQYF.

The chain employs TRBV5-1 and TRBJ2-7, with TRBD2 identical over 7 bases. This CDR3 spans 14 amino acids. Germline V CDR1 and CDR2: SGHRS, YFSETQ. With V trimmed by 0 bases and J by 3 bases, 3 bases remained unmatched. The DNA of the CDR3 is TGCGCCAGCAGCTTGGGGGGGGGAGACTACGAGCAGTACTTC. Translating gives CASSLGGGDYEQYF.